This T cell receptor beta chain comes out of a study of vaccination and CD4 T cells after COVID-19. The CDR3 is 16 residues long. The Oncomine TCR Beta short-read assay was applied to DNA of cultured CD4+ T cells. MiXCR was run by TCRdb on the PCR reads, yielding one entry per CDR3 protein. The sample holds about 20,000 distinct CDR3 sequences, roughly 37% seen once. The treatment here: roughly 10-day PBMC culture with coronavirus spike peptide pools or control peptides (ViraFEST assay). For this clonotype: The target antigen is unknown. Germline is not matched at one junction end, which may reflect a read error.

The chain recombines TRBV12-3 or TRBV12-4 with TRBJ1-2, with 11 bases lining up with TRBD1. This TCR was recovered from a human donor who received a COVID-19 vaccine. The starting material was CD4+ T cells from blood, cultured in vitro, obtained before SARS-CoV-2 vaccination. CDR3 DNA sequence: TGTGCCGGCAGTAAAGGTGCGGGACAGGGGGGATATGGCTACACCTTC. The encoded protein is CAGSKGAGQGGYGYTF.